A selection of T cell receptor beta chains follows, all from one sample in a study of T cell repertoires in cytomegalovirus infection. TCRdb used MiXCR to reprocess the reads, holding one entry per CDR3 protein. The table includes 450,000 to 650,000 distinct CDR3 sequences, 26% detected once. The sequenced sample was PBMCs. The receptors derive from a human donor in good health (CMV status not recorded). Some clones in this sample may be carry-over from other donors' samples. Both conserved end residues are trimmed from each CDR3. Expanded clones get a size class; other rows say once, few or many, or leave the size out.

j_call clone_size v_call cdr3_aa
TRBJ1-5 few TRBV2 ASSLPTHGAQH
TRBJ1-2 . TRBV4-1 ASSQDPTGGGYT
TRBJ2-2 . TRBV11-2 ASSSGIQGPGELF
TRBJ2-7 . TRBV20-1 SAREPSGTTYEQY
TRBJ1-2 . TRBV2 ASSEDAPVNYGYT
TRBJ2-2 few TRBV7-7 ASSPRGQGASGELF
TRBJ2-1 many TRBV7-2 ASSPRTSGRGGEQF
TRBJ1-1 . TRBV27 ASSPWTGRAEAF
TRBJ2-1 few TRBV2 ASSVALSQNRDSYNEQF
TRBJ2-1 few TRBV12-3/TRBV12-4 ASSFLSGTYNEQF
TRBJ2-6 many TRBV27 ASRQGASSGANVLT
TRBJ1-5 few TRBV12-5 ASGQGARNQPQH
TRBJ2-3 . TRBV4-3 ASSQDWTGRRDTQY
TRBJ1-4 . TRBV6-5 ASRQGVTNEKLF
TRBJ2-1 . TRBV3-1 ASSQTGTRLGGEQF
TRBJ1-5 . TRBV6-1 ASRDGGQH
TRBJ2-2 . TRBV29-1 SAGEGDHTGELF
TRBJ2-7 many TRBV7-2 ASSLVQGSDEQY
TRBJ1-1 . TRBV19 ASSFQGFGYDTEAF
TRBJ2-3 few TRBV19 ASSPKSRVTDTQY
TRBJ2-3 . TRBV6-6 ASRYIPSDTQY
TRBJ1-2 few TRBV19 ASSGQRANYGYT
TRBJ2-1 . TRBV15 ATSWKDPVGVEQF
TRBJ1-1 few TRBV28 ASSLPGRNTEAF
TRBJ1-2 . TRBV27 ASSPGWGTRGNYGYT
TRBJ1-6 . TRBV12-3/TRBV12-4 ASSYGQGNSPLH
TRBJ2-2 . TRBV6-5 ASSYSLALNTGELF
TRBJ1-2 . TRBV5-1 ASSSPGQGSFRYT
TRBJ2-5 few TRBV6-1 ASSWDRGAGETQY
TRBJ2-1 many TRBV24-1 ATSGAWEGPSNEQF
TRBJ2-3 . TRBV19 ASSIEGSGGSADTQY
TRBJ1-5 few TRBV27 ASSLQGRQPQH
TRBJ1-4 few TRBV7-9 ASSGQRTGDYNEELF
TRBJ2-7 . TRBV6-2/TRBV6-3 ASSYGVEQYEQY
TRBJ2-5 many TRBV28 AERDRGFETQY
TRBJ2-4 . TRBV19 ASSDTGGKNIQY
TRBJ1-4 . TRBV24-1 ATSAAGAPNEKLF
TRBJ1-1 . TRBV5-1 ASSLLSGAEAF
TRBJ2-5 . TRBV6-2/TRBV6-3 ASSYGTSGSRETQY
TRBJ2-7 . TRBV28 ASSLDPGGGGEQY
TRBJ2-1 many TRBV7-2 ASSRGAGAYNEQF
TRBJ1-1 few TRBV15 ATSTDISTEAF
TRBJ2-3 few TRBV6-6 ASSYTGGKY
TRBJ1-5 few TRBV6-2/TRBV6-3 ASSRLEINQPQH
TRBJ1-3 . TRBV10-3 ATGDRESSGNTIY
TRBJ1-5 few TRBV7-6 ASSQEGLGQPQH
TRBJ2-2 few TRBV4-1 ASSQDNGAGELF
TRBJ2-3 few TRBV6-5 ASSLAGKDTQY
TRBJ2-2 . TRBV4-1 ASSQDPDTGAAGELF
TRBJ2-3 once TRBV28 ASCSGSTDTQY